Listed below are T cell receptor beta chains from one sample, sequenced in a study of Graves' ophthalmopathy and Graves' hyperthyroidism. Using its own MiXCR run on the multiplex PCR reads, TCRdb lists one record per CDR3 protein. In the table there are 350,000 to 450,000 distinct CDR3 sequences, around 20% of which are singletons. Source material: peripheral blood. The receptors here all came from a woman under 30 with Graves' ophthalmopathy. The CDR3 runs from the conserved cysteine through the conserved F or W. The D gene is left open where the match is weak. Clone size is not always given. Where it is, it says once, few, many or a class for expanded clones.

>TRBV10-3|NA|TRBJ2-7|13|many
CAISGEGGYEQYF
TGTGCCATCAGTGGGGAGGGGGGCTACGAGCAGTACTTC
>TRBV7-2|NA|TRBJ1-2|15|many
CASSSRQILNYGYTF
TGTGCCAGCAGCTCCCGACAGATTCTTAACTATGGCTACACCTTC
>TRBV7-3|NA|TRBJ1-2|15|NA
CASSPRFGGGSGYTF
TGTGCCAGCAGCCCACGCTTCGGGGGGGGGTCTGGCTACACCTTC
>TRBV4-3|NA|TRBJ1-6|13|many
CASSQVINSPLHF
TGCGCCAGCAGCCAAGTAATCAATTCACCCCTCCACTTT
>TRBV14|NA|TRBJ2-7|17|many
CASSQDPTGQFIYEQYF
TGTGCCAGCAGCCAAGATCCGACAGGACAGTTCATCTACGAGCAGTACTTC
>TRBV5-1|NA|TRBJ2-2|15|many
CASSLRDANTGELFF
TGCGCCAGCAGCTTGAGGGACGCCAACACCGGGGAGCTGTTTTTT
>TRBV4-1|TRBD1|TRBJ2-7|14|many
CASSGTVDSYEQYF
TGCGCCAGCAGTGGGACAGTTGATTCCTACGAGCAGTACTTC
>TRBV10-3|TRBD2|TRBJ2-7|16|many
CAISEREGTSGGKQYF
TGTGCCATCAGTGAGCGGGAAGGGACTAGCGGGGGAAAGCAGTACTTC
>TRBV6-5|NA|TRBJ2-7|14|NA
CASSLRNPPDEQYF
TGTGCCAGCAGTTTGCGTAACCCTCCCGACGAGCAGTACTTC
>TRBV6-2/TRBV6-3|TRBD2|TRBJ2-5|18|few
CASSYSTSGSGTKETQYF
TGTGCCAGCAGTTACTCAACTAGCGGGAGCGGGACGAAAGAGACCCAGTACTTC
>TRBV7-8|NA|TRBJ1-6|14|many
CASSLVGSNSPLHF
TGTGCCAGCAGCTTAGTTGGATCTAATTCACCCCTCCACTTT
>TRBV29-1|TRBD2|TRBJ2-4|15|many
CSVRRTSGAKNIQYF
TGCAGCGTTCGGCGGACTAGCGGAGCCAAAAACATTCAGTACTTC
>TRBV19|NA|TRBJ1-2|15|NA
CASSIAGAIGYGYTF
TGTGCCAGTAGTATAGCCGGGGCAATAGGGTATGGCTACACCTTC
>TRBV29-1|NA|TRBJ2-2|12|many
CSVQPSTGELFF
TGCAGCGTCCAACCTTCCACCGGGGAGCTGTTTTTT
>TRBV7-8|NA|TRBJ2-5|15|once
CASSLGTTPRETQYF
TGTGCCAGCAGCCTAGGGACCACGCCACGAGAGACCCAGTACTTC
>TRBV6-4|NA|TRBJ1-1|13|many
CASSVSGGTEAFF
TGTGCCAGCAGTGTATCGGGTGGCACTGAAGCTTTCTTT
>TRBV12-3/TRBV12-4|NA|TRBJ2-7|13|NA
CASSLNLGHEQYF
TGTGCCAGCAGTTTAAACCTCGGCCACGAGCAGTACTTC
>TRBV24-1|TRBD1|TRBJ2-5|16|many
CATSDDIRTGEETQYF
TGTGCCACCAGTGACGATATTCGGACAGGGGAGGAGACCCAGTACTTC
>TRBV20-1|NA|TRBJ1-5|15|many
CSARPRGRFMKPQHF
TGCAGTGCTAGACCGAGAGGCCGGTTCATGAAGCCCCAGCATTTT
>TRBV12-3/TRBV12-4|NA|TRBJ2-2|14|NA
CASSLYPSLGELFF
TGTGCCAGCAGCTTATATCCGTCCTTGGGGGAGCTGTTTTTT
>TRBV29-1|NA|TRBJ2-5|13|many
CSVEDGFQETQYF
TGCAGCGTTGAAGATGGCTTCCAAGAGACCCAGTACTTC
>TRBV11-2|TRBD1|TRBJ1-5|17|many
CASSQETGGVGNQPQHF
TGTGCCAGCAGCCAAGAGACAGGGGGCGTTGGCAATCAGCCCCAGCATTTT
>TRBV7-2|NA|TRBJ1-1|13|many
CASSLALSTEAFF
TGTGCCAGCAGCTTAGCCCTCAGCACTGAAGCTTTCTTT
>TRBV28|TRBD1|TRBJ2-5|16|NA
CASSLRAGGLGETQYF
TGTGCCAGCAGTCTCCGGGCAGGGGGCTTAGGGGAGACCCAGTACTTC
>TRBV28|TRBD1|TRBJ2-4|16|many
CASSFRTGGTKNIQYF
TGTGCCAGCAGTTTTCGGACAGGGGGAACCAAAAACATTCAGTACTTC
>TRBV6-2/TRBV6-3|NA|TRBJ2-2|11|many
CASRRNGELFF
TGTGCCAGCAGACGAAACGGGGAGCTGTTTTTT
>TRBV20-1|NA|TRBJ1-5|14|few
CSASLTDVNQPQHF
TGCAGTGCTAGTCTGACAGACGTTAATCAGCCCCAGCATTTT
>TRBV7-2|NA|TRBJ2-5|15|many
CASSLKASPLKTQYF
TGTGCCAGCAGCTTAAAGGCATCCCCCCTTAAGACCCAGTACTTC
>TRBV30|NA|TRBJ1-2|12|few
CAWSGQGYGYTF
TGTGCCTGGAGTGGGCAGGGCTATGGCTACACCTTC
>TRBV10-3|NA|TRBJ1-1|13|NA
CAISESDFTEAFF
TGTGCCATCAGTGAGTCGGATTTCACTGAAGCTTTCTTT
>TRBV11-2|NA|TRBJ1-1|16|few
CASSQHGGRGNTEAFF
TGTGCCAGCAGCCAACATGGGGGGCGAGGGAACACTGAAGCTTTCTTT
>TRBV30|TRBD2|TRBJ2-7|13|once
CAWSLAESYEQYF
TGTGCCTGGTCCCTAGCGGAATCCTACGAGCAGTACTTC
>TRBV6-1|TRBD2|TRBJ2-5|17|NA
CASSEHPSGGAGETQYF
TGTGCCAGCAGTGAACATCCTAGCGGGGGGGCAGGGGAGACCCAGTACTTC
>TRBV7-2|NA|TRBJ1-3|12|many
CASSFLGNTIYF
TGTGCCAGCAGCTTCCTTGGAAACACCATATATTTT
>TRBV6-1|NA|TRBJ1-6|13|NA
CASSEAENSPLHF
TGTGCCAGCAGTGAAGCTGAGAATTCACCCCTCCACTTT
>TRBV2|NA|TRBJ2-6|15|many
CASRDTGSGANVLTF
TGTGCCAGCAGGGACACAGGCTCTGGGGCCAACGTCCTGACTTTC
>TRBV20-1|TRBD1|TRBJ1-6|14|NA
CSAGTGAGNSPLHF
TGCAGTGCTGGGACAGGGGCGGGGAATTCACCCCTCCACTTT
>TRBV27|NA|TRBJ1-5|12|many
CASGVINQPQHF
TGTGCCAGTGGGGTGATTAATCAGCCCCAGCATTTT
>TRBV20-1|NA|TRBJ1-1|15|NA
CSARDRPALNTEAFF
TGCAGTGCTAGAGATCGGCCCGCGCTCAACACTGAAGCTTTCTTT
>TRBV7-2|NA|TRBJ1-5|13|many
CASSLRQNQPQHF
TGTGCCAGCAGCTTAAGACAGAATCAGCCCCAGCATTTT
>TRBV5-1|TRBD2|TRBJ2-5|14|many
CASSSGGGQETQYF
TGCGCCAGCAGCTCCGGCGGGGGTCAAGAGACCCAGTACTTC
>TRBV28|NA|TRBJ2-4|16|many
CASSLLGVGGKNIQYF
TGTGCCAGCAGTTTATTAGGCGTCGGGGGCAAAAACATTCAGTACTTC
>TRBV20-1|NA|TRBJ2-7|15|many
CSARYWTVGSYEQYF
TGCAGTGCTAGATACTGGACAGTTGGCTCCTACGAGCAGTACTTC
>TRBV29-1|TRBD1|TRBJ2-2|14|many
CSVEGQGPAGELFF
TGCAGCGTTGAGGGACAGGGACCGGCCGGGGAGCTGTTTTTT
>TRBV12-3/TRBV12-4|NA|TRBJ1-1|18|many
CASSLARERESMNTEAFF
TGTGCCAGCAGTTTAGCAAGGGAACGAGAGTCAATGAACACTGAAGCTTTCTTT
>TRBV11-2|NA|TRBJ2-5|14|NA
CASSFQWAQETQYF
TGTGCCAGCAGCTTCCAATGGGCGCAAGAGACCCAGTACTTC
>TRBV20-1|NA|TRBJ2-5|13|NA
CSAPSTARGTQYF
TGCAGTGCCCCCTCGACAGCAAGAGGGACCCAGTACTTC
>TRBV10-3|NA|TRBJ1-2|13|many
CAISPPGNYGYTF
TGTGCCATCTCCCCCCCGGGAAACTATGGCTACACCTTC
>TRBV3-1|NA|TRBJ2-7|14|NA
CASSQTPTRGEQYF
TGTGCCAGCAGCCAAACCCCAACTAGGGGCGAGCAGTACTTC